This TCR beta chain comes out of a study of shared clonotypes between healthy human individuals. Regarding the study as a whole: With a few donors compared, 4.5% to 6.5% of naive CD4 clonotypes were shared. In general, naive subsets displayed greater estimated richness than memory subsets did. Relative to clonotypes present in all four donors, those not shared had lower generation probabilities.

CD45RO-negative, CCR7-selected cells formed the naive CD8 fraction, which excluded terminally differentiated effector memory CD45RA+ cells. Produced via immunoSEQ multiplex PCR; TCRdb's table is partial and in-frame only. This sample has 1.5 million to 2.5 million clones, with less than 95% found just once. With V trimmed by 2 bases and J by 3 bases, 4 bases remained unmatched. The CDR3 length is 16 residues. Looked up from germline, CDR1 is MNHEY and CDR2 is SVGAGI. Regarding this clone: As yet, its antigen is unknown.

Input material: naive CD8+ T cells sorted from blood. V gene TRBV6-5 combines with J gene TRBJ1-6; 7 bases are a match to TRBD1. This TCR was recovered from a young man in good health. For the CDR3, the DNA is TGTGCCAGCAGTTACCCCGACAGGGACTATAATTCACCCCTCCACTTT. It codes for CASSYPDRDYNSPLHF.